Listed below are T cell receptor beta chains from one sample, sequenced in a study of blood T cell repertoires in COVID-19. Clones were sequenced by immunoSEQ multiplex PCR, and TCRdb holds only the in-frame ones, with some missing. Altogether around 250,000 clones are present, about 83% being singletons, with the ten largest covering around 8.9%. The sample taken for sequencing was peripheral blood. The receptors here all came from a man aged 35-49 years with active or convalescent COVID-19. Both conserved end residues are part of each CDR3. A D gene is named only where the DNA matches it firmly. Not every row has a clone size; where given, it reads once, few, many or a size class.

v_call	j_call	d_call	clone_size	cdr3_nt	cdr3_aa
TRBV6-1	TRBJ1-1	.	.	TGTGCCAGCAGTGAAAAGAACGGGAACACTGAAGCTTTCTTT	CASSEKNGNTEAFF
TRBV30	TRBJ1-1	.	.	TGTGCCTGGAGTGTACTAGGGGGGGTCGAAGCTTTCTTT	CAWSVLGGVEAFF
TRBV28	TRBJ2-7	TRBD2	once	TGTGCCAGCAGTGTGCTAGCGGGGAGCTCCTACGAGCAGTACTTC	CASSVLAGSSYEQYF
TRBV10-3	TRBJ1-2	.	.	TGTGCCATCAGTGAGTCAGCAGGCTTCGCGGGTAACGGCTACACCTTC	CAISESAGFAGNGYTF
TRBV28	TRBJ1-6	.	.	TGTGCCAGCAGTGTCGACAGGTATCTAAGCCTCCACTTT	CASSVDRYLSLHF
TRBV18	TRBJ2-7	.	.	TGTGCCAGCTCACCAAGTAGGGGTCACGAGCAGTACTTC	CASSPSRGHEQYF
TRBV6-2/TRBV6-3	TRBJ2-7	.	few	TGTGCCAGCAGCCCCAGGGTCTACGAGCAGTACTTC	CASSPRVYEQYF
TRBV7-2	TRBJ1-6	TRBD1	.	TGTGCCAGCAGCTTCCGGGACAGGGAAAATTCACCCCTCCACTTT	CASSFRDRENSPLHF
TRBV4-2	TRBJ2-3	.	.	TGTGCCAGCAGCCAAGATCGAGCGGCGGATACGCAGTATTTT	CASSQDRAADTQYF
TRBV14	TRBJ1-3	.	.	TGTGCCAGCAGCTTCCGGACAAGCTCTGGAAACACCATATATTTT	CASSFRTSSGNTIYF
TRBV3-1/TRBV3-2	TRBJ1-4	.	.	TGTGCCAGCAGCCAAGATTTAGGGGATCGGGAAAAACTGTTTTTT	CASSQDLGDREKLFF
TRBV20-1	TRBJ2-5	TRBD2	.	TGCAGTGCTAGTGGGACTAGCGGGGGGGGATCAGCTCCGAAGACCCAGTACTTC	CSASGTSGGGSAPKTQYF
TRBV7-8	TRBJ2-2	TRBD2	.	TGTGCCAGCAGCTCCCCTGGCGGGGTAGCGGGAGTAACCGGGGAGCTGTTTTTT	CASSSPGGVAGVTGELFF
TRBV29-1	TRBJ1-4	TRBD1	.	TGCAGCGTTAAGGACAGGGGAGGTGAAAAACTGTTTTTT	CSVKDRGGEKLFF
TRBV29-1	TRBJ2-5	TRBD2	.	TGCAGCGTTGGTGGGAGGGAGCAAAAAAACGGGTACCAAGAGACCCAGTACTTC	CSVGGREQKNGYQETQYF
TRBV24-1	TRBJ2-1	TRBD2	.	TGTGCCACCAGTGATTCACCGGGACTAGCGGGGGGGGCTACCTACAATGAGCAGTTCTTC	CATSDSPGLAGGATYNEQFF
TRBV28	TRBJ1-1	.	few	TGTGCCAGCAAGGGGGGAGGGGAAGCTTTCTTT	CASKGGGEAFF
TRBV24-1	TRBJ2-1	TRBD2	.	TGTGCCACCGGGGGGGGACTAGCTGTAAATGAGCAGTTCTTC	CATGGGLAVNEQFF
TRBV7-2	TRBJ2-7	.	.	TGTGCCAGCAGCGCTAGCGCTGGGTATCGGCTGGCCGAGCAGTACTTC	CASSASAGYRLAEQYF
TRBV2	TRBJ1-1	TRBD1	.	TGTGCCGCAAGGACAGGGGAGGGCACTGAAGCTTTCTTT	CAARTGEGTEAFF
TRBV18	TRBJ1-2	.	.	TGTGCCAGCTCACCGGACACCACTAACTATGGCTACACCTTC	CASSPDTTNYGYTF
TRBV10-3	TRBJ1-5	.	.	TGTGCCATCACCTCGGGGTTGGGTCAGCCCCAGCATTTT	CAITSGLGQPQHF
TRBV6-2/TRBV6-3	TRBJ2-1	TRBD2	.	TGTGCCAGCAGTGGTAGCGGGAGATCGGGCTACAATGAGCAGTTCTTC	CASSGSGRSGYNEQFF
TRBV24-1	TRBJ1-2	.	.	TGTGCCACCAGTAAAAAGGGGAGGGATCGGGGCGGCTACACCTTC	CATSKKGRDRGGYTF
TRBV18	TRBJ2-3	TRBD2	.	TGTGCCAGCTCACCCATATGGACTAGCGGCTACACAGATACGCAGTATTTT	CASSPIWTSGYTDTQYF
TRBV4-2	TRBJ1-1	TRBD1	.	TGTGCCAGCAGCCAAGAGGGACAGGGCAGCACTGAAGCTTTCTTT	CASSQEGQGSTEAFF
TRBV12-3/TRBV12-4	TRBJ1-1	.	.	TGTGCCAGCACCGGGGGCACTGAAGCTTTCTTT	CASTGGTEAFF
TRBV5-1	TRBJ2-1	TRBD1	.	TGCGCCAGCCACCGGGACAGGGCCGGGAACAATGAGCAGTTCTTC	CASHRDRAGNNEQFF
TRBV10-3	TRBJ1-2	TRBD1	.	TGTGCCACCATTCCGGGACAGGGGAAGGTTTGGGGCTACACCTTC	CATIPGQGKVWGYTF
TRBV24-1	TRBJ2-3	TRBD2	once	TGTGCCACCAGTGACCATCACGCGGGGGGCCCCACAGATACGCAGTATTTT	CATSDHHAGGPTDTQYF
TRBV19	TRBJ2-7	.	.	TGTGCCAGTAGTATAGCCAGGAAGCACTCCTACGAGCAGTACTTC	CASSIARKHSYEQYF
TRBV19	TRBJ2-2	TRBD2	.	TGTGCCAGTAGTAAGCGACTAGCGGGAGGGGTGGACACCGGGGAGCTGTTTTTT	CASSKRLAGGVDTGELFF
TRBV30	TRBJ2-1	.	.	TGTGCGGGACGGGGGGCCCCCTACAATGAGCAGTTCTTC	CAGRGAPYNEQFF
TRBV10-3	TRBJ1-4	TRBD1	.	TGTGCCATCAGGGAGGGACAGGAAGGAGAAAAACTGTTTTTT	CAIREGQEGEKLFF
TRBV30	TRBJ1-6	.	.	TGTGCCTGGACCTCCACCCCGGAGAGCTCCTATAATTCACCCCTCCACTTT	CAWTSTPESSYNSPLHF